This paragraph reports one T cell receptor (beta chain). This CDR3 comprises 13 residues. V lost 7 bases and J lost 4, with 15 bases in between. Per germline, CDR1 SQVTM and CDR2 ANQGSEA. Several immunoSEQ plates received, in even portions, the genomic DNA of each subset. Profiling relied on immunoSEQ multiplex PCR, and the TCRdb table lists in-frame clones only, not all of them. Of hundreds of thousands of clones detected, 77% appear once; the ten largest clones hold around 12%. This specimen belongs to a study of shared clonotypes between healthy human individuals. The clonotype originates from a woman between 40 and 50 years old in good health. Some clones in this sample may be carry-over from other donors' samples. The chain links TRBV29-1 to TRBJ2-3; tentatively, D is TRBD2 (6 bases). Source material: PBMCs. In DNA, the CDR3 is TGCAGCGGGGGGGAGCGGGCGGCAGATACGCAGTATTTT. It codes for CSGGERAADTQYF.